These 29 T cell receptor beta chains were all obtained from the same sample, sequenced in a study of blood T cell repertoires in COVID-19. The assay was immunoSEQ multiplex PCR, and TCRdb's table has in-frame clones only and misses some. The sample lists 270,000 or so clones, 83% occurring once. Sample: peripheral blood. The receptors here all came from a woman aged 45-60 years who had recovered from COVID-19.

V and J are TRBV27 and TRBJ2-3; TRBD1 matches 7 bases. J lost 1 base, V lost 5 bases, and 9 bases had no gene match. Per the germline V gene, CDR1 is MNHEY and CDR2 is SMNVEV (reference sequence). The CDR3 is 16 residues long. The DNA for the CDR3 is TGTGCCAGCAGTACTCGACAGGGAATGGGCACAGATACGCAGTATTTT. It yields the protein CASSTRQGMGTDTQYF.

The chain carries TRBV3-1 (or the pseudogene TRBV3-2) and TRBJ1-6, with TRBD1 matching 7 bases. This CDR3 has 16 residues. The J segment lost 5 bases and the V segment lost 4 bases, leaving 8 bases of the junction unmatched. The germline V gene has CDR1 LGHDT and CDR2 YNNKEL (reference sequence). CDR3 bases: TGTGCCAGCAGCCTCGTGGACAGGCTCGATAATTCACCCCTCCACTTT. Its translation is CASSLVDRLDNSPLHF.

The chain carries TRBV14 and TRBJ2-1; D possibly corresponds to TRBD2 (6 bases). Germline CDR1 SGHDN, CDR2 FVKESK. V was clipped by 3 bases and J by 0 bases, with 21 bases between them. CDR3 length: 19 residues. DNA of the CDR3: TGTGCCAGCAGCCACAGAGGAGGGACCCCCACTAGCTCCTACAATGAGCAGTTCTTC. Protein product: CASSHRGGTPTSSYNEQFF.

The rearrangement links TRBV4-2 to TRBJ2-3; TRBD2 matches 9 bases. V shed 0 bases, J shed 4 bases, and the junction held 5 bases outside the gene matches. The V gene's germline CDR1 is LGHNA and CDR2 YNFKEQ. This CDR3 spans 16 amino acids. The CDR3 is CASSQEASGASDTQYF. In DNA, the CDR3 is TGTGCCAGCAGCCAAGAGGCTAGCGGGGCTTCAGATACGCAGTATTTT.

CDR3 loop: CASSQGPLAGGPFTGELFF. The DNA of the CDR3 is TGTGCCAGCAGCCAAGGGCCCCTAGCGGGGGGCCCCTTCACCGGGGAGCTGTTTTTT. The chain carries TRBV4-2 and TRBJ2-2; TRBD2 agrees at 11 bases. Germline CDR1 LGHNA, CDR2 YNFKEQ. This CDR3 is built from 19 residues. Trimming at V came to 1 base and at J to 4 bases, leaving 11 bases not matched to a gene.

The J gene is TRBJ1-4, the V gene TRBV4-1, with TRBD1 matching over 7 bases. CDR1 is MGHRA and CDR2 is YSYEKL in the germline V gene. The V and J ends lost 1 base and 10 bases, in that order; junction bases with no gene match: 15. This CDR3 region has 17 residues. The CDR3 bases are TGCGCCAGCAGCCAAGGGGGTCTTAGGGTACGACAGGGAAAACTGTTTTTT. This translates into CASSQGGLRVRQGKLFF.

This clone has only a few counts. V usage is TRBV28 and J usage is TRBJ2-3; 7 bases are a match to TRBD2. Germline assignment: CDR1 MDHEN and CDR2 SYDVKM. The CDR3 has 15 amino acids. V was pared by 4 bases and J by 2 bases, with 6 bases of the junction left unmatched. The DNA of the CDR3 is TGTGCCAGCAGTTCTTGGGACTACTCCACAGATACGCAGTATTTT. This codes for CASSSWDYSTDTQYF.

The chain carries TRBV3-1 (or the pseudogene TRBV3-2) and TRBJ1-3; a weak D match, TRBD1 (5 bases). Germline CDR1 LGHDT, CDR2 YNNKEL (reference sequence). V lost 7 bases and J lost 4, with 14 bases in between. The CDR3 has 14 residues. The DNA of the CDR3 is TGTGCCAGCACCCGGGTGGGGCCAGGAAACACCATATATTTT. This encodes CASTRVGPGNTIYF.

This sequence joins TRBV15 and TRBJ1-1, with 7 bases that match TRBD1. This CDR3 region has 17 residues. Trimming cost V 3 bases and J 1 base; bases outside gene matches: 11. Germline CDR1 reads LNHNV; CDR2 reads YYDKDF (reference sequence). CDR3: CATSSGMGQLWNTEAFF. Written as DNA, the CDR3 is TGTGCCACCAGCAGCGGGATGGGACAGCTCTGGAACACTGAAGCTTTCTTT.

This clone was observed a handful of times. The rearrangement uses TRBV9 and TRBJ1-2; the D is unclear. Trimming took 3 bases from V and 2 from J, leaving 11 bases between them. Per the germline V gene, CDR1 is SGDLS and CDR2 is YYNGEE. The CDR3 covers 14 residues. The CDR3 sequence is CASSGEWENYGYTF. DNA for the CDR3: TGTGCCAGCAGCGGAGAGTGGGAGAACTATGGCTACACCTTC.

This chain joins TRBV7-9 and TRBJ1-6; TRBD1 matches 7 bases. The CDR3 extends over 15 amino acids. CDR1 and CDR2 from the germline V gene are SEHNR and FQNEAQ (reference sequence). Unmatched junction bases numbered 11, after V lost 5 bases and J lost 10 bases. CDR3 coding DNA: TGTGCCAGCAGCCATTCGGACAGGTATAGCTCACCCCTCCACTTT. Translated, it gives CASSHSDRYSSPLHF.

The rearrangement uses TRBV28 and TRBJ1-2; 8 bases agree with TRBD1. Germline lookup yields CDR1 MDHEN and CDR2 SYDVKM. The CDR3 has 14 residues. After removal of 11 bases from V and 1 base from J, the junction contained 9 bases not matched to a gene. In nucleotides, the CDR3 is TGTGCCCCGGGCCACGGACAGGGTAACTATGGCTACACCTTC. Protein sequence: CAPGHGQGNYGYTF.

The chain joins TRBV2 to TRBJ2-2; D is possibly TRBD1 (6 bases). Germline loops: CDR1 SNHLY, CDR2 FYNNEI. The CDR3 is 15 amino acids. V was cut by 2 bases and J by 3 bases, with 10 bases left in between. This CDR3 reads CASSETGGHTGELFF. DNA for the CDR3: TGTGCCAGCAGTGAAACTGGGGGCCACACCGGGGAGCTGTTTTTT.

The rearrangement uses TRBV6-5 and TRBJ2-7, with 7 positions matching TRBD2. Per the germline V gene, CDR1 is MNHEY and CDR2 is SVGAGI. V shed 7 bases, J shed 4 bases, and the junction held 4 bases outside the gene matches. CDR3 size: 12 residues. The CDR3 loop is CASTSGDYEQYF. Here the CDR3 DNA reads TGTGCCAGCACTAGCGGAGATTACGAGCAGTACTTC.

This clone was seen more than once but under ten times. V is TRBV2 and J is TRBJ1-5, with unresolved D. CDR3 size: 14 residues. Trimming took 6 bases from V and 0 from J, leaving 9 bases between them. Germline loops: CDR1 SNHLY, CDR2 FYNNEI. CDR3 sequence: CASRFGDSNQPQHF. CDR3 DNA sequence: TGTGCCAGCAGGTTCGGAGATAGCAATCAGCCCCAGCATTTT.

This clone was picked up one time. This chain joins TRBV3-1 (or the pseudogene TRBV3-2) and TRBJ2-5; D is possibly TRBD1 (6 bases). Germline lookup yields CDR1 LGHDT and CDR2 YNNKEL (reference sequence). Between the trimmed V and J ends, which lost 0 bases and 3 bases, there was a span of 8 bases. The CDR3 has 14 residues. The CDR3 here is CASSQEGAEETQYF. The DNA for the CDR3 is TGTGCCAGCAGCCAAGAGGGGGCAGAAGAGACCCAGTACTTC.

The CDR3 sequence is CASNLQGQGTEAFF. The CDR3 DNA is TGTGCCAGCAACCTTCAGGGGCAGGGGACTGAAGCTTTCTTT. This chain uses TRBV2 with TRBJ1-1, with D perhaps TRBD1 (6 bases). Looked up from germline, CDR1 is SNHLY and CDR2 is FYNNEI. The V end lost 7 bases, the J end lost 5 bases, and 17 bases lay between the germline ends. CDR3 size: 14 residues.

The rearrangement joins TRBV5-8 to TRBJ1-1; D is unresolved. The V gene's germline CDR1 is SGHTS and CDR2 YDEGEE. Trimming left V 0 bases short and J 3 bases short, with 6 bases between. This CDR3 region has 13 residues. The chain's CDR3 is CASSLAGDTEAFF. The DNA for the CDR3 is TGTGCCAGCAGCTTGGCCGGGGACACTGAAGCTTTCTTT.

The V and J genes are TRBV2 and TRBJ2-5; a possible D gene is TRBD2 (7 bases). The germline V gene encodes CDR1 SNHLY and CDR2 FYNNEI. V lost 2 bases and J lost 2, with 15 bases in between. The CDR3 runs 16 residues. The CDR3 coding sequence is TGTGCCAGCAGTGAATCCCGGGGGGCAGAACAAGAGACCCAGTACTTC. It codes for CASSESRGAEQETQYF. Full variable domain (outside the CDR3, taken from reference TRBV2 and TRBJ2-5): EPEVTQTPSHQVTQMGQEVILRCVPISNHLYFYWYRQILGQKVEFLVSFYNNEISEKSEIFDDQFSVERPDGSNFTLKIRSTKLEDSAMYFCASSESRGAEQETQYFGPGTRLLVL.

This clone has only one observation. This chain connects TRBV6-1 to TRBJ1-3, with D tentatively TRBD1 (6 bases). V dropped 3 bases and J dropped 0 bases, with 9 bases sitting between them. Germline loops: CDR1 MNHNS, CDR2 SASEGT. The CDR3 runs 15 residues. CDR3: CASSDGRGSGNTIYF. The CDR3 nucleotides are TGTGCCAGCAGTGATGGCAGGGGCTCTGGAAACACCATATATTTT.

The chain combines TRBV6-2 or TRBV6-3 with TRBJ2-5; 12 positions agree with TRBD2. CDR3 size: 16 residues. V lost 6 bases and J lost 1; bases outside the gene matches: 6. Germline loops: CDR1 MNHEY, CDR2 SVGEGT. The CDR3 spells CASSRLAGDLQETQYF. The CDR3 nucleotides read TGTGCCAGCAGCAGACTAGCGGGGGACCTCCAAGAGACCCAGTACTTC.

This clone was detected a few times. CDR3 in DNA: TGCAGCGTTGAAGGACCAAACCAAGGGGGGGATTTTATTCGATATGGCTACACCTTC. It specifies CSVEGPNQGGDFIRYGYTF. This chain uses TRBV29-1 with TRBJ1-2; D is possibly TRBD1 (6 bases). CDR1 and CDR2 from the germline V gene are SQVTM and ANQGSEA. Trimming shortened V by 1 base and J by 5 bases, and 29 bases separated the two germline ends. The CDR3 length is 19 residues. Combining the CDR3 with reference TRBV29-1 and TRBJ1-2 gives the whole variable domain SAVISQKPSRDICQRGTSLTIQCQVDSQVTMMFWYRQQPGQSLTLIATANQGSEATYESGFVIDKFPISRPNLTFSTLTVSNMSPEDSSIYLCSVEGPNQGGDFIRYGYTFGSGTRLTVV.

The chain carries TRBV7-2 and TRBJ2-4; 8 bases match TRBD1. This CDR3 region has 13 residues. The germline V gene encodes CDR1 SGHTA and CDR2 FQGNSA. V gave up 5 bases and J gave up 10 bases; unmatched junction bases: 7. The CDR3 nucleotides read TGTGCCAGCAGCCTCGGACAGGGAGGAATTCAGTACTTC. Amino acid sequence: CASSLGQGGIQYF.

The gene calls are TRBV30 and TRBJ2-3, with 9 positions matching TRBD2. Germline-derived CDR1 and CDR2 are GTSNPN and SVGIG (reference sequence). The CDR3 loop spans 17 amino acids. The junction had 9 bases not matched to a gene; V was cut back by 1 base and J by 1 base. CDR3 amino acids: CAWSGVAGVVGTDTQYF. In nucleotides, the CDR3 is TGTGCCTGGAGTGGGGTAGCGGGAGTGGTTGGCACAGATACGCAGTATTTT.

This clone was counted many times. J is TRBJ2-1 and V is TRBV4-3, with a possible D match to TRBD1 (6 bases). V lost 2 bases to trimming and J lost 5 bases, with 13 bases between them. Germline lookup yields CDR1 LGHNA and CDR2 YSLEER. CDR3 size: 15 residues. As DNA, the CDR3 is TGCGCCAGCAGCCAAATCCCGGGACACAACAATGAGCAGTTCTTC. This encodes CASSQIPGHNNEQFF.

The chain links TRBV7-3 to TRBJ2-3, with unresolved D. CDR1 is SGHTA and CDR2 is FQGTGA in the germline V gene. V was cut by 4 bases and J by 10 bases, with 12 bases left in between. This CDR3 has 12 amino acids. This CDR3 is CASSYPGHAQYF. The CDR3 nucleotides are TGTGCCAGCAGCTACCCGGGTCATGCGCAGTATTTT.

The chain links TRBV7-2 to TRBJ1-1; the match to TRBD1 covers 7 bases. With 3 bases clipped from V and 2 bases from J, the junction kept 12 bases outside the gene matches. Germline V gives CDR1 SGHTA, CDR2 FQGNSA. The CDR3 runs 17 residues. CDR3 coding DNA: TGTGCCAGCAGCTTGACCCCCGGGACAGCGCTAAACACTGAAGCTTTCTTT. Protein: CASSLTPGTALNTEAFF.

The chain is built from TRBV7-9 and TRBJ2-1, with TRBD2 matching 16 bases. This CDR3 has 18 residues. CDR1 is SEHNR, CDR2 FQNEAQ, per germline (reference sequence). V dropped 5 bases and J dropped 7; count of bases not matched to a gene: 11. The CDR3 DNA reads TGTGCCAGCAGCACAAACAGGGGACTAGCGGGAGGGCGGAATGAGCAGTTCTTC. It yields the protein CASSTNRGLAGGRNEQFF.

The count of this clone is one. The gene calls are TRBV6-2 or TRBV6-3 and TRBJ2-5; 10 nucleotides line up with TRBD1. Losses at the gene ends were 5 bases for V and 4 bases for J; bases not matched to a gene: 4. The germline CDR1 and CDR2 sequences are MNHEY and SVGEGT. CDR3 length equals 14 residues. The CDR3 reads CASSPRTGGETQYF. Written as DNA, the CDR3 is TGTGCCAGCAGTCCGCGGACAGGGGGAGAGACCCAGTACTTC.